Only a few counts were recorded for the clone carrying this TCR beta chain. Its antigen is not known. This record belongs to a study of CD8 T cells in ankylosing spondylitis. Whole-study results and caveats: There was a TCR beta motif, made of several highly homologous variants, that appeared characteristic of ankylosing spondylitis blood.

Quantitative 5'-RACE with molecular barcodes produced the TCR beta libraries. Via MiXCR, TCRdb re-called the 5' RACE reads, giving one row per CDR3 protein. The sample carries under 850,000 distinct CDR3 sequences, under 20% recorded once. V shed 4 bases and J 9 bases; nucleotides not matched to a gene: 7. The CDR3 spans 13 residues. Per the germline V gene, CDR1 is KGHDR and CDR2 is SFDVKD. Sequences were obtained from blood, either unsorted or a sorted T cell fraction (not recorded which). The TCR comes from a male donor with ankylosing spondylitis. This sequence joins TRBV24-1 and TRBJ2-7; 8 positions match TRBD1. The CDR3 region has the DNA TGTGCCACCAGTGACGCCGACAGGGGACGGCAGTACTTC. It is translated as CATSDADRGRQYF.